The rows below give T cell receptor beta chains drawn from one sample of a study of cytomegalovirus exposure and HLA in healthy donors. Here immunoSEQ multiplex PCR was the method, and the copy in TCRdb shows in-frame clones only, minus some. The table shows fewer than 250,000 clones, with about three quarters occurring only once. Sequences were obtained from PBMCs. The receptors originated from a man in his late teens or twenties in good health and CMV-seronegative. CDR3s include the opening cysteine and the closing phenylalanine or tryptophan. A D gene is named only where the DNA matches it firmly. Clone size is stated in some rows and not others, as once, few, many or a class when expanded.

D gene | clone size | J gene | V gene | CDR3 DNA | CDR3 protein
. | few | TRBJ2-7 | TRBV11-2 | TGTGCCAGCAGCTTAGATAAGCGACAGGGAGGTTACGAGCAGTACTTC | CASSLDKRQGGYEQYF
TRBD2 | . | TRBJ2-7 | TRBV5-1 | TGCGCCAGCAGCCCACCCCTTCTAGCGGGAGAATCGGACGAGCAGTACTTC | CASSPPLLAGESDEQYF
. | . | TRBJ2-1 | TRBV4-3 | TGCGCCAGCAGCCAAGTCATTGGGGGCGGCCGTTACAATGAGCAGTTCTTC | CASSQVIGGGRYNEQFF
TRBD2 | once | TRBJ2-1 | TRBV6-5 | TGTGCCAGCAGTCCGGGAGGCCTCTCCTACAATGAGCAGTTCTTC | CASSPGGLSYNEQFF
. | . | TRBJ2-3 | TRBV7-6 | TGTGCCAGCAGCTTATCCTTTGCGAGCACAGATACGCAGTATTTT | CASSLSFASTDTQYF
. | . | TRBJ1-5 | TRBV6-1 | TGTGCCAGCAGTGAAATCTGGCAGGGCGGTCAGCCCCAGCATTTT | CASSEIWQGGQPQHF
TRBD2 | few | TRBJ2-6 | TRBV7-6 | TGTGCCAGCAGCTCCAAGAGGGCGGGGGAGGGCTCTGGGGCCAACGTCCTGACTTTC | CASSSKRAGEGSGANVLTF
. | . | TRBJ2-1 | TRBV30 | TGTGCCTGGAGTGGACCCCCGGGTGAGCAGTTCTTC | CAWSGPPGEQFF
. | . | TRBJ2-1 | TRBV9 | TGTGCCAGCAGCGTAGATGCTAGCCCTTTTTACAATGAGCAGTTCTTC | CASSVDASPFYNEQFF
. | few | TRBJ1-2 | TRBV6-5 | TGTGCCAGCAGTTACTCTACCGGTTTGAGGGGCTACACCTTC | CASSYSTGLRGYTF
TRBD1 | . | TRBJ2-1 | TRBV6-5 | TGTGCCAGCAGAACCGGGACAGTGGGAGACAATGAGCAGTTCTTC | CASRTGTVGDNEQFF
TRBD2 | . | TRBJ2-1 | TRBV28 | TGTGCCAGCAGTTCCTCCGGGGCGGGAGGGCCCATCAATGAGCAGTTCTTC | CASSSSGAGGPINEQFF
TRBD2 | . | TRBJ2-1 | TRBV5-1 | TGCGCCAGCAGCTCCGAGTTTGGGAGGGCAGGGGAGCAGTTCTTC | CASSSEFGRAGEQFF
. | . | TRBJ2-2 | TRBV11-1 | TGTGCCAGCAGCTACACCTCTAGCGTCACCGGGGAGCTGTTTTTT | CASSYTSSVTGELFF
. | . | TRBJ2-1 | TRBV28 | TGTGCCAGCGGGACACCGACCAGGGTCTCCTACAATGAGCAGTTCTTC | CASGTPTRVSYNEQFF
. | . | TRBJ2-5 | TRBV29-1 | TGCAGCGTTGAACAGGGAGGAGAGACCCAGTACTTC | CSVEQGGETQYF
. | few | TRBJ1-1 | TRBV4-2 | TGTGCCAGCAGCCAAGGGGAGGGGTCGGACACTGAAGCTTTCTTT | CASSQGEGSDTEAFF
. | . | TRBJ2-3 | TRBV29-1 | TGCAGCCTTAGGGAGAGCACAGATACGCAGTATTTT | CSLRESTDTQYF
. | . | TRBJ2-1 | TRBV4-3 | TGCGCCAGCAGCCAAGACGTAGGCGGGTATGAGCAGTTCTTC | CASSQDVGGYEQFF
. | . | TRBJ2-7 | TRBV7-8 | TGTGCCAGCAGCTTAGTCGGCCAGGCGTTGACCTACGTCGAGCAGTACTTC | CASSLVGQALTYVEQYF